The 15 T cell receptor beta chains below come from one sample, sequenced in a study of early stage breast cancer tumors (dated by TCRdb to about 2017). The library was generated by the immunoSEQ multiplex PCR assay. This is the immuneACCESS table as TCRdb keeps it, with only in-frame sequences that have V and J called. A part of the clones is gone; compared with another copy, unresolved V genes explain less than half, and the rest is unexplained. The sample table records tens of thousands of clones; over 60% of these occur just once. The ten largest make up about 7.2% of the sample. Sequencing was done on a sample of blood. All receptors come from a person aged 45-60 years with breast cancer.

The chain employs TRBV18 and TRBJ2-1; weak D call: TRBD2 (5 bases). CDR1 is KGHSH and CDR2 is LQKENI in the germline V gene. Trimming pared 3 bases from V and 4 bases from J, leaving 19 bases between. There are 17 residues in the CDR3. The CDR3 sequence is CASSPDLRVSSYNEQFF. Here the CDR3 DNA reads TGTGCCAGCTCACCTGATCTGAGGGTCTCCTCTTACAATGAGCAGTTCTTC.

In its sample, this clone was seen a few times. The chain combines TRBV9 with TRBJ1-2; D call uncertain. CDR1 is SGDLS, CDR2 YYNGEE, per germline. The CDR3 loop spans 14 amino acids. Between the trimmed V and J ends, which lost 0 bases and 0 bases, there was a span of 6 bases. The DNA for the CDR3 is TGTGCCAGCAGCGTAGGTACACCTAACTATGGCTACACCTTC. It yields the protein CASSVGTPNYGYTF.

The V call is TRBV18, the J call TRBJ2-3, with 11 bases identical to TRBD2. This CDR3 has 18 amino acids. Germline V gene lookup returns CDR1 KGHSH and CDR2 LQKENI. The trim removed 3 bases at V and 4 bases at J, leaving 12 bases unmatched. This chain's CDR3 is CASSPRTSGSLTADTQYF. The CDR3 DNA sequence: TGTGCCAGCTCACCCCGGACTAGCGGGTCGCTTACGGCAGATACGCAGTATTTT.

The chain carries TRBV6-6 and TRBJ2-7, with TRBD1 matching 8 bases. In germline, CDR1 is MNHNY, CDR2 SVGAGI (reference sequence). This CDR3 has 11 amino acids. The V and J ends lost 5 bases and 6 bases, in that order; junction bases with no gene match: 0. CDR3 protein: CASSTGGEQYV. The CDR3 DNA follows: TGTGCCAGCAGTACAGGGGGCGAGCAGTACGTC.

This clone was counted once. The V gene is TRBV6-1, the J gene TRBJ2-1; D is perhaps TRBD2 (5 bases). The CDR3 has 15 amino acids. Germline V gives CDR1 MNHNS, CDR2 SASEGT. Trimming took 3 bases from V and 7 from J, leaving 16 bases between them. In DNA, the CDR3 is TGTGCCAGCAGTGATGTAGGGAGAGGGTCAAATGAGCAGTTCTTC. It codes for CASSDVGRGSNEQFF.

This clone was counted once. This chain uses TRBV12-5 with TRBJ2-1; D is uncertain. Germline V gene data show CDR1 as LGHNT and CDR2 as FRNRAP. Trimming cost V 7 bases and J 7 bases, with 20 bases left between them. CDR3 length: 15 residues. The CDR3 region is CASAQRYEQVNEQFF. As DNA, the CDR3 is TGTGCTAGTGCCCAAAGATATGAGCAGGTAAATGAGCAGTTCTTC.

The rearrangement links TRBV19 to TRBJ2-7; TRBD1 agrees at 8 bases. V was clipped by 1 base and J by 3 bases; unmatched bases: 5. CDR1 and CDR2 (germline): LNHDA, SQIVND (reference sequence). The CDR3 is made up of 15 amino acids. CDR3 residues: CASSIGDRILYEQYF. For the CDR3, the DNA is TGTGCCAGTAGTATAGGGGACAGGATCCTCTACGAGCAGTACTTC.

This clone was detected a few times. The chain carries TRBV5-5 and TRBJ1-2; D is uncertain. CDR1 is SGHKS and CDR2 is YYEKEE in the germline V gene (reference sequence). Trimming removed 1 base from V and 5 bases from J, with 9 bases in between. The CDR3 sequence is 13 residues long. Written as DNA, the CDR3 is TGTGCCAGCAGCTTGTCGGGAGAATATGGCTACACCTTC. Translating gives CASSLSGEYGYTF.

The genes are TRBV5-4 and TRBJ2-3; TRBD2 matches 10 bases. This CDR3 is built from 18 residues. V lost 0 bases, J lost 0 bases, and 7 bases stayed unmatched. Per the germline V gene, CDR1 is SGHNT and CDR2 is YYREEE (reference sequence). CDR3 nucleotides: TGTGCCAGCAGCTTGGCGGGGCTAGCGGGGGCTAGCACAGATACGCAGTATTTT. This codes for CASSLAGLAGASTDTQYF.

The chain recombines TRBV5-4 with TRBJ2-1, with 7 bases matching TRBD1. Germline V lookup: CDR1 SGHNT, CDR2 YYREEE (reference sequence). V shed 4 bases, J shed 4 bases, and the junction held 11 bases outside the gene matches. The CDR3 covers 16 residues. The CDR3 protein is CASSRSSGTAYNEQFF. CDR3 sequence (DNA): TGTGCCAGCAGCAGAAGCTCCGGGACAGCTTACAATGAGCAGTTCTTC.

The rearrangement joins TRBV11-2 to TRBJ2-3, with D perhaps matching TRBD2 (5 bases). The CDR3 runs 15 residues. CDR1 SGHAT and CDR2 FQNNGV come from the germline V gene. V lost 2 bases, J lost 2 bases, and 11 bases lay in between. The CDR3: CASSLRRTHTDTQYF. DNA of the CDR3: TGTGCCAGCAGCTTAAGGAGGACGCACACAGATACGCAGTATTTT. The full variable domain, rest sourced from reference TRBV11-2 and TRBJ2-3, is EAGVAQSPRYKIIEKRQSVAFWCNPISGHATLYWYQQILGQGPKLLIQFQNNGVVDDSQLPKDRFSAERLKGVDSTLKIQPAKLEDSAVYLCASSLRRTHTDTQYFGPGTRLTVL.

The chain carries TRBV27 and TRBJ1-4, with D possibly matching TRBD1 (5 bases). V shed 5 bases and J shed 8 bases, with 18 bases lying between them. The CDR3 loop spans 15 amino acids. CDR1 is MNHEY, CDR2 SMNVEV, per germline (reference sequence). CDR3 sequence (DNA): TGTGCCAGCAGTCCTACCCAGGGCCGCTACGAAAAACTGTTTTTT. It encodes CASSPTQGRYEKLFF.

The rearrangement uses TRBV11-2 and TRBJ2-1; 11 bases are a match to TRBD2. The CDR3 runs 16 residues. Germline lookup yields CDR1 SGHAT and CDR2 FQNNGV. V lost 6 bases, J lost 1 base, and 5 bases stayed unmatched. For the CDR3, the DNA is TGTGCCAGCAGTCTTAGCGGGGGGGTATCCTACAATGAGCAGTTCTTC. It yields the protein CASSLSGGVSYNEQFF.

The V call is TRBV18, the J call TRBJ2-7, with 9 bases fitting TRBD1. This CDR3 has 17 residues. V shed 3 bases and J 3 bases; nucleotides not matched to a gene: 12. Germline CDR1 KGHSH, CDR2 LQKENI. CDR3 sequence: CASSPNRPGQGHYEQYV. CDR3 coding DNA: TGTGCCAGCTCACCTAACCGGCCGGGACAGGGACACTACGAGCAGTACGTC.

The genes are TRBV5-6 and TRBJ2-3, with 11 bases fitting TRBD2. Germline V gene lookup returns CDR1 SGHDT and CDR2 YYEEEE. The V segment lost 4 bases and the J segment 0 bases; nucleotides outside the gene matches: 7. The length of the CDR3 is 17 residues. The CDR3: CASSPIAGGPSTDTQYF. CDR3 DNA sequence: TGTGCCAGCAGCCCGATAGCGGGAGGGCCGAGCACAGATACGCAGTATTTT.